The 15 T cell receptor beta chains given below trace back to one sample, sequenced in a study of CD4 T cells in relation to SARS-CoV-2 and coronaviruses. Data came from immunoSEQ multiplex PCR; TCRdb stores just in-frame clones and leaves some out. The table includes some 44,000 clones, 82% detected once. These receptors have no identified antigens. The sequenced material came from naive CD4+ T cells from PBMCs, cultured in vitro. The subset was: naive CD4+ T cells isolated by negative enrichment. All receptors derive from an adult with COVID-19.

The table lists this clone with a count of one. The chain carries TRBV28 and TRBJ2-7; 7 nucleotides agree with TRBD2. The junction had 6 bases not matched to a gene; V was cut back by 5 bases and J by 2 bases. The CDR3 loop spans 14 amino acids. CDR1 is MDHEN and CDR2 is SYDVKM in the germline V gene. Written as DNA, the CDR3 is TGTGCCAGCAGTCCTAGCGGTAGAACCTACGAGCAGTACTTC. Its protein product is CASSPSGRTYEQYF.

The rearrangement uses TRBV2 and TRBJ1-2; D unclear. There are 13 residues in the CDR3. Per the germline V gene, CDR1 is SNHLY and CDR2 is FYNNEI. Trimming shortened V by 3 bases and J by 4 bases, and 9 bases separated the two germline ends. Here the CDR3 reads CASSDQEFYGYTF. CDR3 nucleotides: TGTGCCAGCAGTGACCAGGAGTTCTATGGCTACACCTTC.

V is TRBV4-2 and J is TRBJ2-3; 8 bases are a match to TRBD2. Germline CDR1 is LGHNA and CDR2 is YNFKEQ. The CDR3 runs 18 residues. After removal of 1 base from V and 4 bases from J, the junction contained 13 bases not matched to a gene. DNA of the CDR3: TGTGCCAGCAGCCAAGGAGGTCGGGAGGGGGACCAGGCAGATACGCAGTATTTT. Translating gives CASSQGGREGDQADTQYF.

This clone was counted only a few times. The chain carries TRBV6-4 and TRBJ2-7; D not certain. Trimming pared 4 bases from V and 0 bases from J, leaving 10 bases between. The V gene's germline CDR1 is MRHNA and CDR2 SNTAGT. The CDR3 is 14 residues long. CDR3 coding DNA: TGTGCCAGCAGTGTGGACGCCAGCTCCTACGAGCAGTACTTC. Translation: CASSVDASSYEQYF.

V is TRBV7-2 and J is TRBJ2-7; the D gene could be TRBD1 or TRBD2 (5 bases each). V dropped 5 bases and J dropped 0 bases, with 20 bases sitting between them. CDR1 is SGHTA and CDR2 is FQGNSA in the germline V gene. The CDR3 is 17 residues long. The CDR3 DNA reads as TGTGCCAGCAGCCCACGGGTCCCGGGACGGATCTCCTACGAGCAGTACTTC. Amino acid sequence: CASSPRVPGRISYEQYF.

The chain uses TRBV4-1 and TRBJ2-7, with 9 positions matching TRBD1. CDR3 length: 14 amino acids. J was trimmed by 0 bases and V by 5 bases; bases with no gene match: 2. The germline V gene encodes CDR1 MGHRA and CDR2 YSYEKL. Here the CDR3 reads CASSGQGSSYEQYF. CDR3 DNA sequence: TGCGCCAGCAGCGGACAGGGGAGCTCCTACGAGCAGTACTTC.

This clone was detected only a few times. V is TRBV7-8 and J is TRBJ1-1; no clear D gene. Trimming shortened V by 1 base and J by 4 bases, and 16 bases separated the two germline ends. The CDR3 runs 16 residues. Germline V gives CDR1 SGHVS, CDR2 FQNEAQ. The CDR3 loop reads CASSLEHPELGTEAFF. CDR3 sequence (DNA): TGTGCCAGCAGCTTAGAACACCCCGAGCTGGGCACTGAAGCTTTCTTT.

The chain joins TRBV18 to TRBJ2-7; D is perhaps TRBD1 (5 bases). Germline CDR1 KGHSH, CDR2 LQKENI. This CDR3 contains 12 residues. For the CDR3, the DNA is TGTACCCCCACTGGGTTGCAGGGCGAGCAGTACTTC. As protein: CTPTGLQGEQYF.

This clone was counted a single time. The chain links TRBV5-1 to TRBJ1-3, with 7 bases that match TRBD1. Losses at the gene ends were 0 bases for V and 0 bases for J; bases not matched to a gene: 9. The CDR3 is 18 amino acids. Germline V lookup: CDR1 SGHRS, CDR2 YFSETQ. The DNA of the CDR3 is TGCGCCAGCAGCTTGGCGGCCCAAGGGGGCGACTCTGGAAACACCATATATTTT. Protein: CASSLAAQGGDSGNTIYF. Full variable domain (rest looked up from reference TRBV5-1 and TRBJ1-3): KAGVTQTPRYLIKTRGQQVTLSCSPISGHRSVSWYQQTPGQGLQFLFEYFSETQRNKGNFPGRFSGRQFSNSRSEMNVSTLELGDSALYLCASSLAAQGGDSGNTIYFGEGSWLTVV.

The V and J genes are TRBV6-5 and TRBJ2-2; 9 bases map to TRBD2. The V segment lost 8 bases and the J segment 7 bases; nucleotides outside the gene matches: 11. CDR1 and CDR2 from the germline V gene are MNHEY and SVGAGI. CDR3 size: 15 residues. This CDR3 reads CASQRAGGPGGELFF. The CDR3, as DNA: TGTGCCAGCCAACGGGCGGGAGGGCCGGGCGGGGAGCTGTTTTTT.

For the CDR3, the DNA is TGTGCCAGCAGGATAACCGGGGGTAATGAGCAGTTCTTC. This translates into CASRITGGNEQFF. The chain recombines TRBV6-5 with TRBJ2-1; the D gene is possibly TRBD2 (6 bases). CDR3 length equals 13 residues. V was pared by 6 bases and J by 7 bases, with 13 bases between. The germline gives CDR1 MNHEY, CDR2 SVGAGI.

The rearrangement links TRBV7-9 to TRBJ2-2; 15 nucleotides line up with TRBD2. J gave up 5 bases and V 5 bases, and 6 bases lay outside the gene matches. The CDR3 runs 17 residues. CDR1 and CDR2 from the germline V gene are SEHNR and FQNEAQ (reference sequence). The CDR3 DNA reads as TGTGCCAGCAGCCGTGGACTAGCGGGAGGGTATACCGGGGAGCTGTTTTTT. This translates into CASSRGLAGGYTGELFF. Full variable domain (remainder filled in from reference TRBV7-9 and TRBJ2-2): DTGVSQNPRHKITKRGQNVTFRCDPISEHNRLYWYRQTLGQGPEFLTYFQNEAQLEKSRLLSDRFSAERPKGSFSTLEIQRTEQGDSAMYLCASSRGLAGGYTGELFFGEGSRLTVL.

The chain recombines TRBV4-1 with TRBJ1-6; 9 bases line up with TRBD1. The CDR3 totals 15 residues. V shed 1 base, J shed 7 bases, and the junction held 2 bases outside the gene matches. Germline V lookup: CDR1 MGHRA, CDR2 YSYEKL. In nucleotides, the CDR3 is TGCGCCAGCAGCCAAGTCGGACAGGGGAATTCACCCCTCCACTTT. Its translation is CASSQVGQGNSPLHF.

The chain couples TRBV27 to TRBJ2-3; possibly TRBD2 for D (7 bases). The germline V gene encodes CDR1 MNHEY and CDR2 SMNVEV (reference sequence). Trimming cost V 8 bases and J 2 bases, with 17 bases left between them. CDR3 length: 15 residues. The CDR3 coding sequence is TGTGCCAGCCGGGGGGTCCGGGGGCCCACAGATACGCAGTATTTT. As protein: CASRGVRGPTDTQYF.

V and J are TRBV7-7 and TRBJ2-2, with D perhaps matching TRBD1 (6 bases). This CDR3 has 16 amino acids. Germline V gene sequence: CDR1 SSHAT, CDR2 FNYEAQ (reference sequence). Trimming left V 1 base short and J 4 bases short, with 13 bases between. The CDR3 nucleotides read TGTGCCAGCAGCTTAGGGGCAGGGGCCTCCACCGGGGAGCTGTTTTTT. It encodes CASSLGAGASTGELFF.